Shown below are 2 T cell receptor beta chains from a single sample sequenced in a study of blood T cell repertoires in COVID-19. Libraries were prepared by immunoSEQ multiplex PCR; TCRdb keeps only in-frame clonotypes and omits some of them. The sample holds about 120,000 clones; approximately 77% are singletons and the top ten take 7.9%. The sequenced sample consisted of peripheral blood. These receptors originate from a human donor in a cohort sampled during active COVID-19.

V and J are TRBV11-2 and TRBJ2-7, with D perhaps matching TRBD2 (6 bases). This CDR3 has 14 residues. Trimming left V 2 bases short and J 3 bases short, with 11 bases between. Per the germline V gene, CDR1 is SGHAT and CDR2 is FQNNGV. This CDR3 is CASSLREEVYEQYF. The CDR3 nucleotides are TGTGCCAGCAGCTTAAGGGAGGAGGTCTACGAGCAGTACTTC.

The chain recombines TRBV28 with TRBJ1-6; the D gene is possibly TRBD1 (6 bases). Deletions cut 4 bases from V and 7 bases from J, with 20 bases between. Germline V gene data show CDR1 as MDHEN and CDR2 as SYDVKM. This CDR3 comprises 17 residues. CDR3 nucleotide sequence: TGTGCCAGCAGTTCCCCCACAGGGCCCCTCCGCAATTCACCCCTCCACTTT. Residues: CASSSPTGPLRNSPLHF.